A single sample is the source of the 32 T cell receptor beta chains below, sequenced in a study of beta chain features in type 1 diabetes. Study-level points and caveats: Patients with Type 1 diabetes showed moderately but significantly shorter TCRB CDR3s in all four CD4+ subsets.

Their recognized antigens are unknown. Sequenced material consisted of expressed TCRB transcripts (all of the isolated RNA was reverse transcribed). This table comes from immunoSEQ multiplex PCR, and its TCRdb copy is limited to in-frame clones, with some not included. The sample includes 40,000 or so clones, roughly 70% seen only once; the top ten take 2% to 2.5%. Input material: Tregs from blood. These TCRs come from a woman aged 18 to 35 with type 1 diabetes.

The V and J genes are TRBV5-1 and TRBJ2-3; TRBD2 aligns across 8 bases. This CDR3 contains 16 residues. Germline trimming cut 1 base from V and 1 base from J; bases unmatched to any gene: 5. Germline CDR1 reads SGHRS; CDR2 reads YFSETQ. CDR3 protein: CASSLHRGGGTDTQYF. CDR3 nucleotides: TGCGCCAGCAGCTTGCATCGGGGGGGTGGCACAGATACGCAGTATTTT.

In this sample, this clone turned up once. The CDR3 reads CASSSAGVRGHNEQFF. The CDR3 DNA sequence: TGTGCCAGCAGCTCCGCCGGGGTGCGGGGGCACAATGAGCAGTTCTTC. The genes are TRBV7-9 and TRBJ2-1; D is possibly TRBD2 (7 bases). This CDR3 is 16 amino acids long. The V gene lost 4 bases and the J gene lost 5 bases, with 18 bases spanning the gap. Germline V CDR1 and CDR2: SEHNR, FQNEAQ (reference sequence).

Here the CDR3 reads CASSLALQGARTEAFF. CDR3 in DNA: TGTGCCAGCAGCTTAGCTCTACAGGGGGCAAGGACTGAAGCTTTCTTT. The genes are TRBV11-2 and TRBJ1-1; 9 bases are shared with TRBD1. The CDR3 contains 16 residues. Germline V lookup: CDR1 SGHAT, CDR2 FQNNGV. After removal of 1 base from V and 5 bases from J, the junction contained 8 bases not matched to a gene.

In this sample, this clone turned up once. This chain joins TRBV18 and TRBJ2-7; D perhaps matches TRBD1 (6 bases). CDR3 length equals 17 residues. The V and J ends lost 1 base and 2 bases respectively, with 18 bases between them. Germline V lookup: CDR1 KGHSH, CDR2 LQKENI. In DNA, the CDR3 is TGTGCCAGCTCACCACAGGTTGGGGGCTTTGAGGCCTACGAGCAGTACTTC. Translated: CASSPQVGGFEAYEQYF.

Only one count was recorded for this clone. The chain is built from TRBV30 and TRBJ2-5; D remains unclear. The J call could be wrong; TRBJ2-7 is a better fit for the DNA end. CDR3 length equals 14 residues. Looked up from germline, CDR1 is GTSNPN and CDR2 is SVGIG (reference sequence). CDR3 amino acids: CAWLHSRSSYEQYF. CDR3 DNA sequence: TGTGCCTGGCTACACTCGAGGAGCTCCTACGAGCAGTACTTC.

The rearrangement links TRBV28 to TRBJ2-4, with TRBD1 matching 7 bases. The CDR3 sequence is 16 residues long. Germline lookup yields CDR1 MDHEN and CDR2 SYDVKM. The junction had 9 bases not matched to a gene; V was cut back by 7 bases and J by 0 bases. The CDR3 spells CASIGGSNLAKNIQYF. The CDR3 nucleotides read TGTGCCAGCATAGGGGGCTCAAATCTAGCCAAAAACATTCAGTACTTC.

This rearrangement joins TRBV18 to TRBJ1-6; maybe TRBD1 (5 bases). The germline V gene has CDR1 KGHSH and CDR2 LQKENI. The CDR3 is made up of 13 amino acids. V lost 9 bases and J lost 7, with 13 bases in between. The CDR3 reads CASTGLANSPLHF. The CDR3 coding sequence is TGTGCCAGTACGGGACTGGCCAATTCACCCCTCCACTTT.

The gene calls are TRBV28 and TRBJ1-4, with 9 bases matching TRBD1. The CDR3 contains 15 residues. J gave up 8 bases and V 6 bases, and 10 bases lay outside the gene matches. The germline gives CDR1 MDHEN, CDR2 SYDVKM. CDR3 DNA sequence: TGTGCCAGCAGCACCCCCGGGACAGGGAAGGAAAAACTGTTTTTT. It yields the protein CASSTPGTGKEKLFF.

This sequence joins TRBV6-5 and TRBJ1-6, with unresolved D. V was cut by 2 bases and J by 10 bases, with 15 bases left in between. The CDR3 covers 15 residues. The germline gives CDR1 MNHEY, CDR2 SVGAGI. The CDR3 sequence: CASSYGASVVSPLHF. CDR3 in DNA: TGTGCCAGCAGTTACGGTGCTTCAGTCGTCTCACCCCTCCACTTT.

The chain combines TRBV7-2 with TRBJ1-5, with TRBD1 matching over 7 bases. This CDR3 contains 16 residues. J gave up 2 bases and V 3 bases, and 7 bases lay outside the gene matches. CDR1 is SGHTA and CDR2 is FQGNSA in the germline V gene. The CDR3 nucleotides are TGTGCCAGCAGCTTCGAGGGGGCCCTGGGCAATCAGCCCCAGCATTTT. It translates to CASSFEGALGNQPQHF.

The chain uses TRBV6-1 and TRBJ2-3; the match to TRBD1 covers 8 bases. Germline-derived CDR1 and CDR2 are MNHNS and SASEGT. After removal of 6 bases from V and 0 bases from J, the junction contained 8 bases not matched to a gene. The CDR3 contains 16 residues. The CDR3 DNA reads TGTGCCAGCAGCGAACTCAGGGGGCAGAGCACAGATACGCAGTATTTT. It encodes CASSELRGQSTDTQYF.

This clone was seen a few times. This rearrangement joins TRBV7-2 to TRBJ2-7; 11 nucleotides agree with TRBD2. Germline V gene data show CDR1 as SGHTA and CDR2 as FQGNSA. V was clipped by 5 bases and J by 2 bases; unmatched bases: 5. The CDR3 consists of 15 residues. The CDR3 nucleotides read TGTGCCAGCAGCCGGACTAGCGGGCTAACCTACGAGCAGTACTTC. Its translation: CASSRTSGLTYEQYF.

The rearrangement joins TRBV6-5 to TRBJ2-1; perhaps TRBD2 as D (5 bases). This CDR3 is built from 15 residues. Trimming took 2 bases from V and 3 from J, leaving 11 bases between them. Germline V lookup: CDR1 MNHEY, CDR2 SVGAGI. The CDR3, as DNA: TGTGCCAGCAGTTACCAACGGGGATTCTACAATGAGCAGTTCTTC. This gives the protein CASSYQRGFYNEQFF.

CDR3 sequence reads: CAWSDGTSGSYNEQFF. The CDR3 DNA reads TGTGCCTGGAGTGATGGGACTAGCGGGAGCTACAATGAGCAGTTCTTC. The V and J genes are TRBV30 and TRBJ2-1, with 14 bases that match TRBD2. This CDR3 spans 16 amino acids. The germline V gene has CDR1 GTSNPN and CDR2 SVGIG (reference sequence). After removal of 1 base from V and 3 bases from J, the junction contained 2 bases not matched to a gene.

This chain uses TRBV28 with TRBJ1-2; 8 nucleotides line up with TRBD1. The length of the CDR3 is 15 residues. Trimming removed 3 bases from V and 4 bases from J; junction bases left unmatched: 7. Germline V CDR1 and CDR2: MDHEN, SYDVKM. CDR3 sequence (DNA): TGTGCCAGCAGTTTGACAGGGGCCGACTTCTATGGCTACACCTTC. Protein sequence: CASSLTGADFYGYTF.

The chain recombines TRBV19 with TRBJ2-5; possible D gene TRBD1, 5 bases. Trimming took 2 bases from V and 4 from J, leaving 17 bases between them. This CDR3 is 16 amino acids long. The V gene's germline CDR1 is LNHDA and CDR2 SQIVND (reference sequence). The CDR3 reads CASSIRFAGHPETQYF. DNA for the CDR3: TGTGCCAGTAGTATAAGGTTCGCAGGGCACCCAGAGACCCAGTACTTC.

The chain uses TRBV5-1 and TRBJ2-3, with 9 bases that match TRBD2. Germline CDR1 SGHRS, CDR2 YFSETQ. V dropped 4 bases and J dropped 4; count of bases not matched to a gene: 4. The CDR3 loop spans 14 amino acids. The CDR3 nucleotides read TGCGCCAGCAGCATTAGCGGGGGAGCAGATACGCAGTATTTT. This translates into CASSISGGADTQYF.

In its sample, this clone was seen many times. This chain joins TRBV7-9 and TRBJ2-5; D is uncertain. The length of the CDR3 is 11 residues. CDR1 and CDR2 from the germline V gene are SEHNR and FQNEAQ (reference sequence). Trimming took off 3 bases at V and 7 bases at J, with 6 bases between the two ends. CDR3 sequence (DNA): TGTGCCAGCAGCTTGAGTCGGACCCAGTACTTC. Translating it yields CASSLSRTQYF. Supplemented by reference TRBV7-9 and TRBJ2-5, the full variable domain reads DTGVSQNPRHKITKRGQNVTFRCDPISEHNRLYWYRQTLGQGPEFLTYFQNEAQLEKSRLLSDRFSAERPKGSFSTLEIQRTEQGDSAMYLCASSLSRTQYFGPGTRLLVL.

This chain uses TRBV4-1 with TRBJ2-1; 10 positions agree with TRBD2. The V and J ends lost 4 bases and 4 bases, in that order; junction bases with no gene match: 7. Germline V lookup: CDR1 MGHRA, CDR2 YSYEKL. CDR3 length: 16 amino acids. Here the CDR3 reads CASSPRTSGRYNEQFF. The DNA of the CDR3 is TGCGCCAGCAGCCCCCGGACTAGCGGTAGATACAATGAGCAGTTCTTC.

The chain carries TRBV5-1 and TRBJ2-3; 8 bases are a match to TRBD2. This CDR3 contains 17 residues. In germline, CDR1 is SGHRS, CDR2 YFSETQ. J was trimmed by 3 bases and V by 1 base; bases with no gene match: 10. DNA of the CDR3: TGCGCCAGCAGCTTGTTTGCGGGGGGAAAGGGAACAGATACGCAGTATTTT. It yields the protein CASSLFAGGKGTDTQYF.

The rearrangement joins TRBV5-1 to TRBJ1-1; TRBD1 matches 8 bases. The CDR3 consists of 16 residues. Germline CDR1 reads SGHRS; CDR2 reads YFSETQ. The trim removed 0 bases at V and 4 bases at J, leaving 8 bases unmatched. The CDR3 spells CASSLGGTGWGTEAFF. In DNA, the CDR3 is TGCGCCAGCAGCTTGGGGGGGACAGGCTGGGGCACTGAAGCTTTCTTT.

V and J are TRBV4-3 and TRBJ2-7, with TRBD2 identical over 8 bases. V lost 4 bases, J lost 1 base, and 12 bases stayed unmatched. Germline V gene lookup returns CDR1 LGHNA and CDR2 YSLEER. The CDR3 has 17 residues. CDR3: CASSPWGLAGPSYEQYF. In nucleotides, the CDR3 is TGCGCCAGCAGCCCTTGGGGGCTAGCGGGCCCATCCTACGAGCAGTACTTC.

The J gene is TRBJ2-1, the V gene TRBV10-3; the match to TRBD1 covers 8 bases. Germline V lookup: CDR1 ENHRY, CDR2 SYGVKD. Trimming cost V 0 bases and J 8 bases; bases outside gene matches: 3. This CDR3 comprises 14 residues. Here the CDR3 reads CAISESTGADEQFF. The CDR3 coding sequence is TGTGCCATCAGTGAGTCGACAGGGGCCGATGAGCAGTTCTTC.

CDR3 nucleotides: TGTGCCAGCAGTGTTCAGCGGGGGGCGTACAATGAGCAGTTCTTC. Its translation: CASSVQRGAYNEQFF. The J gene is TRBJ2-1, the V gene TRBV6-1; 9 bases match TRBD2. V was clipped by 4 bases and J by 4 bases; unmatched bases: 5. The CDR3 sequence is 15 residues long. Germline V CDR1 and CDR2: MNHNS, SASEGT.

The V gene is TRBV11-2, the J gene TRBJ1-1; possible D gene TRBD1, 6 bases. CDR1 SGHAT and CDR2 FQNNGV come from the germline V gene. Trimming shortened V by 5 bases and J by 0 bases, and 13 bases separated the two germline ends. This CDR3 is 15 amino acids long. In DNA, the CDR3 is TGTGCCAGCAGCCTATTGACAGGTTTGAACACTGAAGCTTTCTTT. Its protein is CASSLLTGLNTEAFF.

The chain joins TRBV7-2 to TRBJ1-4, with a tentative D call TRBD1 (5 bases). Trimming stripped 5 bases from V and 12 bases from J, with 22 bases between. This CDR3 is built from 15 residues. Germline CDR1 and CDR2: SGHTA and FQGNSA. As DNA, the CDR3 is TGTGCCAGCAGCAATAACTGGGCAAGGGGCGGGGAACTGTTTTTT. It specifies CASSNNWARGGELFF.

The chain employs TRBV5-1 and TRBJ1-2; 10 nucleotides agree with TRBD1. This CDR3 spans 14 amino acids. The germline CDR1 and CDR2 sequences are SGHRS and YFSETQ. V lost 2 bases and J lost 11; bases outside the gene matches: 9. This chain's CDR3 is CASSFGGGTGAYTF. In DNA, the CDR3 is TGCGCCAGCAGCTTTGGAGGAGGGACAGGGGCTTACACCTTC.

This clone was observed a handful of times. V usage is TRBV5-6 and J usage is TRBJ2-1; D remains ambiguous. Trimming shortened V by 4 bases and J by 7 bases, and 15 bases separated the two germline ends. The CDR3 is 14 residues long. Germline V gene lookup returns CDR1 SGHDT and CDR2 YYEEEE. CDR3 in DNA: TGTGCCAGCAGCGCTGACCCCTTGGAGAATGAGCAGTTCTTC. It yields the protein CASSADPLENEQFF.

In DNA, the CDR3 is TGTGCCAGCAGCCTACATCACCGGGACAAAAAGCAGTTCTTC. Protein sequence: CASSLHHRDKKQFF. The V and J genes are TRBV9 and TRBJ2-1; the D gene is possibly TRBD1 (6 bases). Between the trimmed V and J ends, which lost 4 bases and 11 bases, there was a span of 19 bases. CDR1 is SGDLS, CDR2 YYNGEE, per germline. This CDR3 spans 14 amino acids.

The rearrangement links TRBV12-5 to TRBJ1-5; no clear D. CDR1 and CDR2 (germline): LGHNT, FRNRAP. CDR3 length: 12 residues. Trimming removed 9 bases at V and 7 bases at J, with 13 bases between. The CDR3 spells CASVGPSQPQHF. CDR3 in DNA: TGTGCTAGCGTGGGCCCTTCCCAGCCCCAGCATTTT.

This clone was observed a few times. This rearrangement joins TRBV2 to TRBJ1-1; D perhaps matches TRBD1 (5 bases). This CDR3 contains 13 residues. CDR1 SNHLY and CDR2 FYNNEI come from the germline V gene. Trimming cost V 4 bases and J 1 base, with 7 bases left between them. CDR3 in DNA: TGTGCCAGCAGTGGCCAGGGGAACACTGAAGCTTTCTTT. Translating it yields CASSGQGNTEAFF.

The CDR3 region has the DNA TGTGCCAGCACCCCGGCGGGCTACCTTGAAAAGCAGTACTTC. Amino acids: CASTPAGYLEKQYF. The V call is TRBV7-9, the J call TRBJ2-7; a weak D match, TRBD2 (5 bases). The germline V gene has CDR1 SEHNR and CDR2 FQNEAQ (reference sequence). Trimming left V 7 bases short and J 8 bases short, with 21 bases between. The CDR3 loop spans 14 amino acids.